This record covers a single TCR beta chain. Its antigen remains unidentified. No base-level quality is on record; no much larger clone is a single base apart. The entry originates in a study of CD8+ T cells in alopecia areata (dated by TCRdb to the late 2010s). Broadly, across the study: The treated patients took part in an open-label pilot trial in which moderate-to-severe alopecia areata was treated with oral tofacitinib at 5 to 10 mg twice daily. On the human side, TCRbeta sequencing was run on scalp tissue and on sorted CD4+ and CD8+ peripheral blood T cells from healthy controls and from alopecia areata patients with either patchy or totalis/universalis disease. Clonality in the scalp was compared among normal scalp (n=4), patchy alopecia areata scalp (n=8), and alopecia totalis/universalis scalp (n=8). TCRbeta CDR3 regions were amplified by immunoSEQ multiplex PCR using 35 Vbeta forward and 13 Jbeta reverse primers. To study T cell clonal expansion in alopecia areata, the researchers applied high-throughput TCRbeta sequencing to both the C3H/HeJ mouse model and human patients. Biopsies were taken from tofacitinib-treated patients at baseline and again at 4 and 24 weeks into treatment, and several of those patients also had a later scalp biopsy. The RNA source kit depended on sample type: the PAXgene miRNA kit for fixed scalp, the miRNeasy kit for PBMCs, and the RNeasy kit for mouse skin. For the treated patients, the SALT score, which quantifies what percentage of scalp surface area is affected, served as the measure of disease severity. Tofacitinib was given for 6 to 18 months, followed by 6 months of follow-up off drug to assess delayed response and recurrence. The research as a whole found: With tofacitinib, both scalp clonality and the number of expanded CD8+ clones among the top 100 scalp clones went down significantly. Many expanded lesional clones persisted in scalp and blood during tofacitinib treatment, which may partly explain relapse after stopping treatment. Lesional scalp, especially in alopecia totalis/universalis, showed higher clonality and more expanded CD8+ clones than normal scalp, suggesting antigenic drive. Resident alphabeta T cells in normal human skin are also sequenced, complicating scalp TCR repertoire analysis, unlike mouse skin dominated by gammadelta T cells. TCR sequences shared between patients were less clear than in mice, possibly partly because of HLA diversity in the patient population. Because the treated cohort was small and had just a single nonresponder, larger studies are needed to establish links between baseline CD8+ expansion and response.

From V the trimming removes 3 bases and from J it removes 1 base, while the gene matches leave 10 bases of the junction unaccounted for. The CDR3 numbers 17 residues from cysteine through phenylalanine. The only DNA kept is the CDR3, 51 bases in frame from the first base. Based on the germline V gene, the CDR1 and CDR2 sequences are SGHTA and FQGNSA. The library was produced with the immunoSEQ multiplex PCR assay. RNA was extracted from all samples and reverse transcribed into cDNA, which served as template for TCR sequencing. First-strand cDNA was synthesized using SuperScript III with a 2:1 mix of oligo-dT and random hexamers. Amplification bias was assessed with a synthetic immune receptor repertoire, and residual bias was removed computationally. Per the original workflow: Raw reads were preprocessed to remove errors, and CDR3 was defined according to IMGT conventions as the region from the conserved cysteine to phenylalanine. Clonality was computed by normalizing Shannon entropy by log2 of the number of productive unique TCRs and subtracting the result from 1. Scalp TCRbeta sequences were cross-referenced with sorted blood CD4 and CD8 repertoires so that the CD4 or CD8 identity of scalp clones could be inferred. In its TCRdb copy, this immuneACCESS table keeps in-frame sequences only and misses some clones. Where compared with another copy, unresolved V genes explain less than half of these, and the others have no known cause. V and J calls and clone size are copied from that table; D and trimming were computed from the DNA. Here the sample has about 190,000 clones; just under 65% occur a single time. The top ten hold about 1.3% of the sample.

The treatment or condition label for this specimen denotes: oral pan-JAK inhibitor, 5-10 mg twice daily. Lesional scalp punch biopsies and peripheral blood were collected from alopecia areata patients. PBMCs were isolated by density centrifugation and stained for CD3, CD4 and CD8, after which CD4+ and CD8+ T cells were sorted on a FACSAria. The material sequenced was CD4+ T cells sorted from blood, taken between weeks 49 and 50, from a patient treated with tofacitinib. The TCR originated in a human donor with alopecia areata. The rearranged segments are TRBV7-2 and TRBJ2-3, with 7 bases matching TRBD1. At the DNA level, the sequence is TGTGCCAGCAGCTTTCCTAGACAGGGTGCTGGCACAGATACGCAGTATTTT. This encodes CASSFPRQGAGTDTQYF.